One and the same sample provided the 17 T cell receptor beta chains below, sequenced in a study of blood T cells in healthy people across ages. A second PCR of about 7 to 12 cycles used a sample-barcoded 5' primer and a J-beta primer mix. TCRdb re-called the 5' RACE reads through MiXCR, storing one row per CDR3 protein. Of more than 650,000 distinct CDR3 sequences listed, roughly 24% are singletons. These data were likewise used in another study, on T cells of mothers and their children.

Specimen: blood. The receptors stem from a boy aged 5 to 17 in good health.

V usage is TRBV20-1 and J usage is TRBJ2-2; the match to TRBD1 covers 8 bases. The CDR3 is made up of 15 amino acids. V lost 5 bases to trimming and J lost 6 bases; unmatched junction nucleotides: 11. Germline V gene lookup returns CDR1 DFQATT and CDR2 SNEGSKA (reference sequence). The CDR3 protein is CSARPPGGKPGELFF. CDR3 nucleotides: TGCAGTGCTCGGCCCCCAGGGGGCAAGCCCGGGGAGCTGTTTTTT.

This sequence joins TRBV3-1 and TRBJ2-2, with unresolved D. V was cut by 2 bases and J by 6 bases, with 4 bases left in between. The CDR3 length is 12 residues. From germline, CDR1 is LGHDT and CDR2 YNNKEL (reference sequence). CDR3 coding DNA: TGTGCCAGCAGCCAAAACCCCGGGGAGCTGTTTTTT. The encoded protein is CASSQNPGELFF.

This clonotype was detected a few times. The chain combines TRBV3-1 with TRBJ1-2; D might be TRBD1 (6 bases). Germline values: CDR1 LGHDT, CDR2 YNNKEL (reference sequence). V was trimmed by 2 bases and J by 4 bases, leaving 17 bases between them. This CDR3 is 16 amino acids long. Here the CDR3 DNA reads TGTGCCAGCAGCCAAAGGGGGGCCTTAATCTCCTATGGCTACACCTTC. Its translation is CASSQRGALISYGYTF.

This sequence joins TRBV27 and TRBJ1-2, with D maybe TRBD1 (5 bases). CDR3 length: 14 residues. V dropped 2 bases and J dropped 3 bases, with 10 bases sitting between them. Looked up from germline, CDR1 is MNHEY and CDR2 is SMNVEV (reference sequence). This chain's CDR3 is CASSLGVGDYGYTF. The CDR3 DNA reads TGTGCCAGCAGTTTAGGGGTGGGGGACTATGGCTACACCTTC.

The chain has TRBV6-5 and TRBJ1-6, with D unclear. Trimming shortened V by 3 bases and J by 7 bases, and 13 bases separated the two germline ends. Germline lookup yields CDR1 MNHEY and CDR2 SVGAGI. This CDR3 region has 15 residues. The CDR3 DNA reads TGTGCCAGCAGTTATCGTCATAGGGAGAATTCACCCCTCCACTTT. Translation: CASSYRHRENSPLHF.

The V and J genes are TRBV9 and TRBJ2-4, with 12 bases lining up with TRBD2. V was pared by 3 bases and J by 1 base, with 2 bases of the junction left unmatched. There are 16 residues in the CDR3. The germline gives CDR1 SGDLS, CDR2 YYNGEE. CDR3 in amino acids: CASSGGTSGAKNIQYF. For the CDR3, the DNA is TGTGCCAGCAGCGGTGGGACTAGCGGGGCCAAAAACATTCAGTACTTC.

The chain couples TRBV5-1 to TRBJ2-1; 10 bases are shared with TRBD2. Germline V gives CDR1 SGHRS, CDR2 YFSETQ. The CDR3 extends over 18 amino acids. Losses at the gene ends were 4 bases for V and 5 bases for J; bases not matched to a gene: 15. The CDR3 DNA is TGCGCCAGCAGCCCCACCCCTTGGGAGCGGGGGGGCCACAATGAGCAGTTCTTC. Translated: CASSPTPWERGGHNEQFF.

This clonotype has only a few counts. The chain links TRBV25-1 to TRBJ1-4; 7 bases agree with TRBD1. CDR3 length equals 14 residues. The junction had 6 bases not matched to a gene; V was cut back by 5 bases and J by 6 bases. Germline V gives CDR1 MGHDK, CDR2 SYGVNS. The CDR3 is CASSPRQGYEKLFF. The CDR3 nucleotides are TGTGCCAGCAGTCCCCGACAGGGCTATGAAAAACTGTTTTTT.

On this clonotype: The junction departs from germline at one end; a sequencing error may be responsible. In nucleotides, the CDR3 is TGTGCCACCAGTGAAGGCCCTCTAGGGTACGGCTACAATGAGCAGTTCTTC. Translation: CATSEGPLGYGYNEQFF. The V and J genes are TRBV10-3 and TRBJ2-1; D unclear. Germline CDR1 and CDR2: ENHRY and SYGVKD. The length of the CDR3 is 17 residues.

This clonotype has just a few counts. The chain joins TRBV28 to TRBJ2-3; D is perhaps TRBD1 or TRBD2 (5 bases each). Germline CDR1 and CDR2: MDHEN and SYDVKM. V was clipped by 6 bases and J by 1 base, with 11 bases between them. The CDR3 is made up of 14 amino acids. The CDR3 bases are TGTGCCAGCAGCAACGGGGCAGGCACAGATACGCAGTATTTT. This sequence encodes CASSNGAGTDTQYF.

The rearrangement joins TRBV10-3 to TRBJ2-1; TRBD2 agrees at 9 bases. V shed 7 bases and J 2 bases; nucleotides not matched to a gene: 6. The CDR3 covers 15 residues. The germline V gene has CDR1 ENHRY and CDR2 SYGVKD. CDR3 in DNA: TGTGCCATCACTGCTAGCGGGGAAGCCTACAATGAGCAGTTCTTC. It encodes CAITASGEAYNEQFF.

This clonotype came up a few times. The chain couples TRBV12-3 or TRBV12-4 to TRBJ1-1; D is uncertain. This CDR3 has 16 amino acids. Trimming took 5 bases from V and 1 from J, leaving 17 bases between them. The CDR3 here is CASSPGTGAANTEAFF. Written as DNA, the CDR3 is TGTGCCAGCAGTCCTGGTACGGGAGCCGCGAACACTGAAGCTTTCTTT.

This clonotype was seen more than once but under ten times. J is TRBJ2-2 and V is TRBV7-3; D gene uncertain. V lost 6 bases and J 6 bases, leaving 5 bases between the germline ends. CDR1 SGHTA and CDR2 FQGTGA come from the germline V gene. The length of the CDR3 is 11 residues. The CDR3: CASRFPGELFF. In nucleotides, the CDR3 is TGTGCCAGCAGGTTCCCCGGGGAGCTGTTTTTT.

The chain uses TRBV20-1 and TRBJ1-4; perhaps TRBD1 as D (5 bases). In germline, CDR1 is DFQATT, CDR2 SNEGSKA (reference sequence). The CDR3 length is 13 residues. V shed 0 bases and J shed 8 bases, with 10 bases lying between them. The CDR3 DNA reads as TGCAGTGCTAGAGAAACGGGACGGGAAAAACTGTTTTTT. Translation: CSARETGREKLFF.

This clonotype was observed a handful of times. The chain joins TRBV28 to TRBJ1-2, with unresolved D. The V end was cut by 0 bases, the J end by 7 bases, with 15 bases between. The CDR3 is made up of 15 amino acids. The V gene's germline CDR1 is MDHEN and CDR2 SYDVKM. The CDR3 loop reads CASSLWGGYRGGYTF. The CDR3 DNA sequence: TGTGCCAGCAGTTTATGGGGTGGGTACAGAGGTGGCTACACCTTC.

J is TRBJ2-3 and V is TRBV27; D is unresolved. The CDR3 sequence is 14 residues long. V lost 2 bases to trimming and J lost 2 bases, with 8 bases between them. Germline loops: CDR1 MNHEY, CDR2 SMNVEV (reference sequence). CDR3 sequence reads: CASSLNPYTDTQYF. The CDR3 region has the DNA TGTGCCAGCAGTTTAAATCCGTACACAGATACGCAGTATTTT.

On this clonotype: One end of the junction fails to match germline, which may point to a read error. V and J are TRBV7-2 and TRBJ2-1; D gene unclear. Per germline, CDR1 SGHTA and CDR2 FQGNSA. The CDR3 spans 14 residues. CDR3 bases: TGTGCCAGCAACTTAAAAGTACTCTTCAATGAGCAGTTCTTC. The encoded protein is CASNLKVLFNEQFF.